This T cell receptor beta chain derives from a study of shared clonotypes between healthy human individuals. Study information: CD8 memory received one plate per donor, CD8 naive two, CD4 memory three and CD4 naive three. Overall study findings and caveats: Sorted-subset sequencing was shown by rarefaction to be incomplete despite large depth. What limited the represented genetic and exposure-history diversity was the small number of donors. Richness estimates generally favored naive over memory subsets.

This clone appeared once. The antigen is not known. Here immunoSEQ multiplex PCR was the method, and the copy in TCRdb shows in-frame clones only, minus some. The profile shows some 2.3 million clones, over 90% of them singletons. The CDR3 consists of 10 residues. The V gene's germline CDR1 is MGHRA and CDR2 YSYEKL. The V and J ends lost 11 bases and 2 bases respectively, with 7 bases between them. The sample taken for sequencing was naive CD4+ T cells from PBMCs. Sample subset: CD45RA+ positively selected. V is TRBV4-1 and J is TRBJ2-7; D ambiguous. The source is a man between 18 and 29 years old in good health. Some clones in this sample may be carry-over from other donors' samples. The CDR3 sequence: CAGLTYEQYF. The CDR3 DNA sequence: TGCGCCGGGTTGACCTACGAGCAGTACTTC.